The sequence of this TCR beta chain was determined in a study of blood T cell repertoires in COVID-19. Study-wide background: The analysed material was cDNA or gDNA that came from T cells, B-cell-depleted T cells, or PBMCs.

With 1 base removed from V and 3 bases from J, the gap between germline ends came to 13 bases. Germline V gene lookup returns CDR1 SGHVS and CDR2 FNYEAQ. CDR3 length: 16 amino acids. Per the study methods: How many nucleated cells were present was estimated from reference gene primer amplification. TCRdb keeps only in-frame clones here, not all; method: immunoSEQ multiplex PCR. V and J calls and clone size are those listed in that table; D and trimming were worked out from the DNA. Of around 190,000 clones in the sample, more than 70% are singletons; the top ten hold about 6%. This clone was observed at least ten times.

The receptor's source is a man aged 35-49 years with acute COVID-19. The sample taken for sequencing was PBMCs or T cells enriched from blood (not recorded which). This chain links TRBV7-6 with TRBJ1-5; a weak D match, TRBD1 (5 bases). Here the CDR3 DNA reads TGTGCCAGCAGCTTAGAGGGCAGGGCCGCCAATCAGCCCCAGCATTTT. Its translation is CASSLEGRAANQPQHF.